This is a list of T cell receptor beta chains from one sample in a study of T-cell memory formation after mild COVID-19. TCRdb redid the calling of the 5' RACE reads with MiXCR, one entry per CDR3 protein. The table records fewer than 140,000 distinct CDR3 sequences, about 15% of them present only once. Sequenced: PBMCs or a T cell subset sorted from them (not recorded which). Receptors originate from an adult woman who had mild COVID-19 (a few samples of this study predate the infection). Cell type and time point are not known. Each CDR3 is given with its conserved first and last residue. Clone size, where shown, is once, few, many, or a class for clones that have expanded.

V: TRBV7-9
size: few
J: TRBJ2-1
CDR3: CASSGSGSKAYNEQFF

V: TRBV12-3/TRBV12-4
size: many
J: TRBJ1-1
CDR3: CASSPQGGGRAFF

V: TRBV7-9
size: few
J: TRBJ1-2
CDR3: CASSLGGTVYGYTF

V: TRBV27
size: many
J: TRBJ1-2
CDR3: CASSLRTGEGYTF

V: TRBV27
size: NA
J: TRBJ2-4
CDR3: CASSLSPENIQYF

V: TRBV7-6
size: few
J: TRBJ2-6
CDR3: CASSLGPGAHARANVLTF

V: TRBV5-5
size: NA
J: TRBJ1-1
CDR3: CASSFYPGTVNTEAFF

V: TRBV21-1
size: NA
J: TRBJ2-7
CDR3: CASSDHWEQYF

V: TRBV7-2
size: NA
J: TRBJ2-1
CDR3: CASSLVGTGSEQFF

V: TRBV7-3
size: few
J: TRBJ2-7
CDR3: CASSSFFLAGGPVDEQYF

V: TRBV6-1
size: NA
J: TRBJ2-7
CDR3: CASSEEETYEQYF

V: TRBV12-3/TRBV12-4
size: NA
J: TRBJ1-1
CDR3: CASSRTAQGAEAFF

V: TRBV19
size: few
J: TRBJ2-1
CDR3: CASTPALSSYNEQFF

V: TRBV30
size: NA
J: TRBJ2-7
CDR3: CAWNVGYEQYF

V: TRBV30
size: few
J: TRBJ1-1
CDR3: CAWSVLAGGVTEAFF

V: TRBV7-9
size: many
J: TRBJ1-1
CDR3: CASSLASDYTEAFF

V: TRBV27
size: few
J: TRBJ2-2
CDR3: CASLGIGTGELFF

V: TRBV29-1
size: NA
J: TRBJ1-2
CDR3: CSGAEGGNYGYTF

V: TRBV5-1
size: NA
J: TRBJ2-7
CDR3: CASSLVGTVDTEQYF

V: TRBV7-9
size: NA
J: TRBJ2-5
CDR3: CASSPPGLEGETQYF

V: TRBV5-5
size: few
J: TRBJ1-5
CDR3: CASSPRQGNQPQHF

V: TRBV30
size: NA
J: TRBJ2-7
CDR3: CAWSGVGREQYF

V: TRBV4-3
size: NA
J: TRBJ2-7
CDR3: CASSQERGLNEQYF

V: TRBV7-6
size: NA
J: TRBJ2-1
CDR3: CASSLGDSHEQFF

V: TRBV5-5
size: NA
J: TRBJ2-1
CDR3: CASSLTASWGNEQFF

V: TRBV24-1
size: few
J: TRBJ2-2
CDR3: CATSLGQINTGELFF

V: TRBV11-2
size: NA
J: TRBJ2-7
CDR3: CASSLYGTGGNEQYF

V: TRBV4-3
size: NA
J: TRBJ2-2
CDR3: CASSQTARIDWRTGELFF

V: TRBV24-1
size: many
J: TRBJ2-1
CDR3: CATSDQRELPYNEQFF

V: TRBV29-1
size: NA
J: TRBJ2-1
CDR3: CSVGLAGGNEQFF

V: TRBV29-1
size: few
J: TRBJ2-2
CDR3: CSVVGASENTGELFF

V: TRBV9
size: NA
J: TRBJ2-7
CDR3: CASSTSGLATYEQYF

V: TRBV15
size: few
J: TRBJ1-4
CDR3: CATRGYNEKLFF

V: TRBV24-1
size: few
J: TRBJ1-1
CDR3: CATSEGGTMNTEAFF

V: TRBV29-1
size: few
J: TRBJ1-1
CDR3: CSAVGTGYAEAFF

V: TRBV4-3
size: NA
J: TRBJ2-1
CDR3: CASSQDRAPYNEQFF

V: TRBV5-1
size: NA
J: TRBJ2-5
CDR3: CASRFTGEETQYF

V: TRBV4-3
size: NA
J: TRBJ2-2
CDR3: CASSQDATAPELFF

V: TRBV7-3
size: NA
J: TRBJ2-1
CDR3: CASSWGIPGPVDEQFF

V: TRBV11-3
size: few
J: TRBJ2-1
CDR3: CASSQDWTSRTGYNEQFF

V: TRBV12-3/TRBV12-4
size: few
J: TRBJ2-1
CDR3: CASSFTGSYNEQFF

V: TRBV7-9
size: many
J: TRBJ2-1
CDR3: CASSLVRDEQFF

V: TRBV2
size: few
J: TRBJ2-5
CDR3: CASSEWQGDQETQYF

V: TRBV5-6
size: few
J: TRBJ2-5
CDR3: CASSLGVGQETQYF

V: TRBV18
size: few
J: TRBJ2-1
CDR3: CASSPPGGKVNEQFF

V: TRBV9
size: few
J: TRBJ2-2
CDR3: CASSNRRQGNTGELFF

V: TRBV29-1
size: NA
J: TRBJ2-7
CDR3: CSVGGDSGRPTYEQYF

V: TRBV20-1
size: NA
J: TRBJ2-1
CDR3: CSARGDFNYNEQFF

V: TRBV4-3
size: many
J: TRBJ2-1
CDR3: CASSQDPTSGSSYNEQFF

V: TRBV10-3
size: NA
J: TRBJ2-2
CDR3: CAISEGVTLIGGELFF

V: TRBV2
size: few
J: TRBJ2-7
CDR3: CASKTGLAGGSSYEQYF